A single sample is the source of the 9 T cell receptor beta chains below, sequenced in a study of naive and memory T cell subsets. The library had UMIs added by 3' ligation of an oligonucleotide to TCR cDNA. Ligated cDNA underwent four rounds of PCR with nested alpha and beta constant region primers and SP2. In TCRdb, the 5' RACE reads were re-called with MiXCR into one record per CDR3 protein. The table records 55,000 to 70,000 distinct CDR3 sequences, approximately 7.2% of them present only once. Receptors originate from a male donor in good health.

The rearrangement links TRBV6-1 to TRBJ1-6, with D tentatively TRBD1 (6 bases). This CDR3 is built from 16 residues. V was cut by 4 bases and J by 8 bases, with 18 bases left in between. Germline-derived CDR1 and CDR2 are MNHNS and SASEGT. The CDR3 DNA follows: TGTGCCAGCAGTGGGCTCAGGGGATCTGGCGATTCACCCCTCCACTTT. Its translation is CASSGLRGSGDSPLHF.

The genes are TRBV7-9 and TRBJ1-2; 8 nucleotides agree with TRBD1. There are 14 residues in the CDR3. Germline V CDR1 and CDR2: SEHNR, FQNEAQ (reference sequence). The V and J ends lost 1 base and 4 bases, in that order; junction bases with no gene match: 2. CDR3 DNA sequence: TGTGCCAGCAGCTTAGATACAGGGGGCTATGGCTACACCTTC. Its protein is CASSLDTGGYGYTF.

This clonotype was seen repeatedly, ten times or more. The V call is TRBV29-1, the J call TRBJ2-1; TRBD2 aligns across 14 bases. Unmatched junction bases numbered 2, after V lost 7 bases and J lost 3 bases. Germline values: CDR1 SQVTM, CDR2 ANQGSEA. The CDR3 spans 14 residues. CDR3 DNA sequence: TGCAGCGCCGGGACTAGCGGGAGCTACAATGAGCAGTTCTTC. Its translation is CSAGTSGSYNEQFF.

There are a few counts of this clonotype. CDR3 sequence reads: CSASPGQGADTQYF. CDR3 bases: TGCAGTGCTAGCCCGGGACAGGGGGCAGATACGCAGTATTTT. This chain uses TRBV20-1 with TRBJ2-3, with 11 bases matching TRBD1. The germline gives CDR1 DFQATT, CDR2 SNEGSKA (reference sequence). This CDR3 contains 14 residues. V shed 3 bases, J shed 4 bases, and the junction held 3 bases outside the gene matches.

At least ten counts were recorded for this clonotype. The J gene is TRBJ2-7, the V gene TRBV20-1; D tentatively reads TRBD1 or TRBD2 (5 bases each). The germline V and J ends were trimmed by 3 bases and 2 bases, with 11 bases remaining between them. CDR1 and CDR2 from the germline V gene are DFQATT and SNEGSKA (reference sequence). This CDR3 is 13 amino acids long. CDR3 residues: CSASRDGTYEQYF. The DNA for the CDR3 is TGCAGTGCTAGTAGGGACGGGACCTACGAGCAGTACTTC.

This clonotype was observed many times. J is TRBJ2-3 and V is TRBV10-3; D gene ambiguous. V lost 0 bases and J lost 0, with 7 bases in between. Germline CDR1 ENHRY, CDR2 SYGVKD. The CDR3 spans 15 residues. For the CDR3, the DNA is TGTGCCATCAGTGAGTCGAGCTGGAGCACAGATACGCAGTATTTT. Its protein product is CAISESSWSTDTQYF.

This clonotype was found a few times. The V gene is TRBV11-2, the J gene TRBJ2-7; 8 bases are shared with TRBD1. V was clipped by 2 bases and J by 5 bases; unmatched bases: 5. Germline V gene data show CDR1 as SGHAT and CDR2 as FQNNGV. This CDR3 has 14 residues. CDR3 amino acids: CASSLPGGLHEQYF. Here the CDR3 DNA reads TGTGCCAGCAGCTTACCAGGGGGCCTCCACGAGCAGTACTTC.

This clonotype appeared many times. The V and J genes are TRBV29-1 and TRBJ2-5; TRBD2 matches at 12 bases. Germline V CDR1 and CDR2: SQVTM, ANQGSEA. V was clipped by 5 bases and J by 6 bases; unmatched bases: 7. The CDR3 extends over 14 amino acids. In DNA, the CDR3 is TGCAGCGTTCACCTAGCGGGGGGGCCGAAGACCCAGTACTTC. The encoded protein is CSVHLAGGPKTQYF.

About this clonotype: This may be a read error, as it is one base from a much larger clone. The chain recombines TRBV28 with TRBJ1-5, with D maybe TRBD1 (5 bases). The CDR3 has 14 residues. The germline gives CDR1 MDHEN, CDR2 SYDVKM. The CDR3 reads CDSSARVGGQPQHF. The CDR3 nucleotides are TGTGACAGCAGCGCAAGGGTGGGGGGTCAGCCCCAGCATTTT.